Sequencing of this T cell receptor (beta chain) was carried out in a study of cytomegalovirus exposure and HLA in healthy donors (dated by TCRdb to 2015 to 2018). Background on the whole study: According to a later analysis, the 100 to 150 validation repertoires were produced on the same platform as the approximately 610 repertoires of the first cohort. The study aimed to test whether signatures of past pathogen exposure could be identified by cataloging public T cell receptors. Along with the approximately 650-subject first cohort, a separate validation cohort of around 110 different subjects was used. The study combined high-throughput TCR immunosequencing, statistical association of individual TCRs with disease status, and machine learning to predict cytomegalovirus infection status. The research as a whole found: Subsequent analysis determined that TCRs grouped into clusters in the first cohort also showed a tendency toward co-occurrence across the roughly 110 validation repertoires, and approximately 94% of cluster scores exceeded 0. In vitro tests confirmed that three of the cytomegalovirus-associated TCR beta chains recognize cytomegalovirus antigens. The authors suggested that the approach could potentially be extended to other disease states and immunological phenotypes. A later analysis had no HLA typing for the validation cohort, so co-occurrence there was scored across all 130 or so repertoires. A total of about 150 TCR beta chains were listed by the study as associated with cytomegalovirus. The classifier was reported to diagnose cytomegalovirus status with high specificity and sensitivity in both the original and validation cohorts. Most TCR sequences were observed very rarely across donors, whereas some public TCRs were present in many individuals.

The donors belonged to the validation cohort of about 110 subjects, which was separate from the approximately 700-subject first cohort. About this clone itself: This clone's antigen is unknown. No much larger clone exists at a distance of one base, and base qualities are not known.

The library was generated by the immunoSEQ multiplex PCR assay. As for the original processing: A statistical classification framework was built to diagnose cytomegalovirus status from the catalog of TCR beta chain sequences. TCRdb holds this immuneACCESS table with in-frame rearrangements only. Some clones are missing; in checked studies, unresolved V genes explain under half, and the rest has no known cause. Clone size and the V and J calls come from that table; the DNA yielded D and trimming. The sample yields more than 95,000 clones; around 90% were counted once. The top ten clones comprise about 2% of the sample. The sequence derives from a woman under 30 in good health and CMV-seronegative. Sequences were obtained from PBMCs.

The nucleotides read TGTGCCAGTAGTGGACAGGGGGATTTTCAGCCCCAGCATTTT. This encodes CASSGQGDFQPQHF. The rearrangement joined TRBV19 to TRBJ1-5, and 10 bases in between align with TRBD1. The CDR3, cysteine through phenylalanine, is 14 amino acids long. The sequence is cut down to CDR3 DNA, 42 bases in frame from base 1. Looking up the germline V gene (reference sequence) yields CDR1 LNHDA and CDR2 SQIVND. V trim: 5 bases; J trim: 6 bases; unmatched bases: 4.